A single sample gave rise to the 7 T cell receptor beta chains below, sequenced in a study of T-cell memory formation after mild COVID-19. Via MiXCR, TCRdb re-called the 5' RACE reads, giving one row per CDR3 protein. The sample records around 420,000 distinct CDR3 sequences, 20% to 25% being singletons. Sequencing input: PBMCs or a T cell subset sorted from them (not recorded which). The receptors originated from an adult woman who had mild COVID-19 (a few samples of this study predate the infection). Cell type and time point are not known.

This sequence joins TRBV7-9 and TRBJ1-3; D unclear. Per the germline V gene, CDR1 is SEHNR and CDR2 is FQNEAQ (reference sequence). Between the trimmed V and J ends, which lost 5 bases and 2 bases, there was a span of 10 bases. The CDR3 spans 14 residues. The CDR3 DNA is TGTGCCAGCAGCCAATACGGGGCTGGAAACACCATATATTTT. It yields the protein CASSQYGAGNTIYF.

The CDR3 DNA reads as TGTGCCAGCAGCCCACGCGGGGGCTTCCAAGAGACCCAGTACTTC. It specifies CASSPRGGFQETQYF. J is TRBJ2-5 and V is TRBV6-2 or TRBV6-3, with D perhaps matching TRBD2 (7 bases). CDR1 and CDR2 from the germline V gene are MNHEY and SVGEGT. Trimming removed 6 bases from V and 1 base from J, with 15 bases in between. The CDR3 contains 15 residues.

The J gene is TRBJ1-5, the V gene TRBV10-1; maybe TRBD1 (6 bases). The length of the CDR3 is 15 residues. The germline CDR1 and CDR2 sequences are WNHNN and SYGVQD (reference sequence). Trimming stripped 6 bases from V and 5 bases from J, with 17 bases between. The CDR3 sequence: CASRQAGTPHQPQHF. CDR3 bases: TGCGCCAGCAGACAGGCCGGGACACCTCATCAGCCCCAGCATTTT.

CDR3 amino acids: CAGRDSYEQYF. CDR3 nucleotide sequence: TGTGCCGGCCGGGACAGCTACGAGCAGTACTTC. J is TRBJ2-7 and V is TRBV2, with TRBD1 identical over 7 bases. The V and J ends lost 11 bases and 3 bases, in that order; junction bases with no gene match: 4. The CDR3 has 11 residues. CDR1 is SNHLY, CDR2 FYNNEI, per germline.

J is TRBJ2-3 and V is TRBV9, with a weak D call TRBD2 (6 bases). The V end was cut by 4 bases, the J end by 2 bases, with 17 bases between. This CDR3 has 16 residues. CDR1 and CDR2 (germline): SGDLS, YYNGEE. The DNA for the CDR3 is TGTGCCAGCAGCTCCACGGACTATTCAGACACAGATACGCAGTATTTT. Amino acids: CASSSTDYSDTDTQYF.

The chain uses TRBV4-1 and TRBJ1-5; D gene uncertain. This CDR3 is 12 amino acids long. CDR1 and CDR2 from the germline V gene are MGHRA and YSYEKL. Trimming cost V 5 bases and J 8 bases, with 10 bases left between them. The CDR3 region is CASSEVGEPQHF. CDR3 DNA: TGCGCCAGCAGCGAGGTCGGGGAGCCCCAGCATTTT.

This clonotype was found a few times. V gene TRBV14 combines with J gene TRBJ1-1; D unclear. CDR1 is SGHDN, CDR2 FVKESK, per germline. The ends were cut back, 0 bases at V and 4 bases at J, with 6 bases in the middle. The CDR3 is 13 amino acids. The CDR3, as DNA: TGTGCCAGCAGCCAAGATGCCCCCACTGAAGCTTTCTTT. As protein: CASSQDAPTEAFF.